The next 31 T cell receptor beta chains were all read from a single sample in a study of control samples from healthy donors and cancer patients (dated by TCRdb to between 2020 and 2021). The library came from the immunoSEQ multiplex PCR assay. Entries here come from immuneACCESS through TCRdb and include only in-frame sequences with V and J called. Some clones fail to appear in such tables; in the studies checked, an unresolved V gene covers under half of the shortfall, and the cause of the remainder is unknown. Counted in this sample were some 150,000 clones; 90% to 95% of them appeared once. The top ten clonotypes cover over 4% of the sample. Sample: blood. The receptors come from a woman aged 60-75 years in good health.

The V gene is TRBV7-9, the J gene TRBJ2-5; possible D gene TRBD2, 6 bases. CDR1 SEHNR and CDR2 FQNEAQ come from the germline V gene (reference sequence). V was trimmed by 0 bases and J by 1 base, leaving 6 bases between them. The CDR3 consists of 14 residues. CDR3: CASSLAGLQETQYF. CDR3 bases: TGTGCCAGCAGCTTAGCGGGACTCCAAGAGACCCAGTACTTC.

J is TRBJ1-1 and V is TRBV6-2 or TRBV6-3; 7 nucleotides match TRBD1. In germline, CDR1 is MNHEY, CDR2 SVGEGT. The length of the CDR3 is 13 residues. The junction had 4 bases not matched to a gene; V was cut back by 4 bases and J by 5 bases. As DNA, the CDR3 is TGTGCCAGCAGTTCCCAGGGGGGAACTGAAGCTTTCTTT. This gives the protein CASSSQGGTEAFF.

This rearrangement joins TRBV7-9 to TRBJ1-2; D gene unclear. The germline gives CDR1 SEHNR, CDR2 FQNEAQ (reference sequence). Trimming shortened V by 1 base and J by 3 bases, and 9 bases separated the two germline ends. The CDR3 totals 14 residues. The CDR3, as DNA: TGTGCCAGCAGCTTAGAGGCAGGCCACTATGGCTACACCTTC. This sequence encodes CASSLEAGHYGYTF.

The V call is TRBV24-1, the J call TRBJ2-5, with 7 positions matching TRBD1. CDR3 length: 16 residues. CDR1 and CDR2 from the germline V gene are KGHDR and SFDVKD. V dropped 2 bases and J dropped 7; count of bases not matched to a gene: 12. In DNA form, the CDR3 reads TGTGCCACCAGTGATTCCAAATTAGGGGGCGATGGGACCCAGTACTTC. Translating gives CATSDSKLGGDGTQYF.

This rearrangement joins TRBV7-2 to TRBJ2-5; TRBD2 matches at 12 bases. Trimming cost V 2 bases and J 5 bases; bases outside gene matches: 6. The V gene's germline CDR1 is SGHTA and CDR2 FQGNSA. The CDR3 is made up of 16 amino acids. The CDR3 coding sequence is TGTGCCAGCAGCTTAAGTGCTAGCGGGGGGGCGGAGACCCAGTACTTC. Translated: CASSLSASGGAETQYF.

The chain uses TRBV12-3 or TRBV12-4 and TRBJ2-2; D is perhaps TRBD1 (5 bases). Trimming pared 7 bases from V and 2 bases from J, leaving 8 bases between. The CDR3 consists of 13 residues. CDR3 DNA sequence: TGTGCCAGCAACAGGATTAACACCGGGGAGCTGTTTTTT. It encodes CASNRINTGELFF.

The chain has TRBV19 and TRBJ1-3, with 7 bases aligning to TRBD1. V was pared by 3 bases and J by 15 bases, with 11 bases of the junction left unmatched. The CDR3 contains 13 residues. Germline lookup yields CDR1 LNHDA and CDR2 SQIVND (reference sequence). The CDR3 spells CASSIPRDSGRYF. The CDR3 coding sequence is TGTGCCAGTAGTATTCCCCGGGACAGTGGGAGATATTTT.

The chain uses TRBV5-6 and TRBJ2-2; D may be TRBD1 (6 bases). Trimming shortened V by 4 bases and J by 0 bases, and 10 bases separated the two germline ends. The germline V gene has CDR1 SGHDT and CDR2 YYEEEE. CDR3 length: 15 amino acids. CDR3 sequence reads: CASSLQGSNTGELFF. The CDR3 DNA reads as TGTGCCAGCAGCCTACAGGGATCGAACACCGGGGAGCTGTTTTTT.

The chain combines TRBV9 with TRBJ1-1; tentative D call: TRBD1 (5 bases). The CDR3 is made up of 15 amino acids. Trimming took 4 bases from V and 0 from J, leaving 13 bases between them. The germline CDR1 and CDR2 sequences are SGDLS and YYNGEE. The CDR3 DNA follows: TGTGCCAGCAGCCCACGACAGTCCCTGAACACTGAAGCTTTCTTT. Translating gives CASSPRQSLNTEAFF. The full variable domain, in which reference TRBV9 and TRBJ1-1 provide the parts outside the CDR3, is DSGVTQTPKHLITATGQRVTLRCSPRSGDLSVYWYQQSLDQGLQFLIQYYNGEERAKGNILERFSAQQFPDLHSELNLSSLELGDSALYFCASSPRQSLNTEAFFGQGTRLTVV.

CDR3 loop: CASSHGRRAGANVLTF. The CDR3, as DNA: TGTGCCAGCAGTCACGGAAGGAGGGCTGGGGCCAACGTCCTGACTTTC. The chain couples TRBV27 to TRBJ2-6; TRBD2 is a possible D gene (6 bases). V dropped 5 bases and J dropped 2 bases, with 13 bases sitting between them. The germline V gene has CDR1 MNHEY and CDR2 SMNVEV (reference sequence). This CDR3 comprises 16 residues.

The chain has TRBV11-2 and TRBJ1-1; D unclear. The CDR3 contains 13 residues. The germline gives CDR1 SGHAT, CDR2 FQNNGV. The V end was cut by 4 bases, the J end by 3 bases, with 9 bases between. The CDR3 sequence is CASSSGWDTEAFF. For the CDR3, the DNA is TGTGCCAGCAGCTCAGGTTGGGACACTGAAGCTTTCTTT.

This clone was seen only once. CDR3: CASSLTGGSRGTQYF. DNA for the CDR3: TGCGCCAGCAGCTTGACGGGGGGGTCCCGCGGTACGCAGTATTTT. The gene calls are TRBV5-1 and TRBJ2-3; 8 nucleotides line up with TRBD2. V gave up 1 base and J gave up 8 bases; unmatched junction bases: 9. CDR3 length: 15 amino acids. Looked up from germline, CDR1 is SGHRS and CDR2 is YFSETQ.

This clone was observed a single time. The chain is built from TRBV5-4 and TRBJ2-1; TRBD1 or TRBD2 may be the D gene (5 bases each). Germline CDR1 reads SGHNT; CDR2 reads YYREEE (reference sequence). V was clipped by 6 bases and J by 8 bases, with 15 bases between them. The length of the CDR3 is 13 residues. CDR3 nucleotide sequence: TGTGCCAGCATCAAAGAAATGGGGGATGAGCAGTTCTTC. Translation gives CASIKEMGDEQFF.

The chain employs TRBV5-4 and TRBJ1-4; 7 nucleotides align to TRBD1. CDR1 is SGHNT and CDR2 is YYREEE in the germline V gene (reference sequence). There are 15 residues in the CDR3. V was pared by 4 bases and J by 3 bases, with 6 bases of the junction left unmatched. The CDR3 region is CASSPGDSPNEKLFF. CDR3 coding DNA: TGTGCCAGCAGCCCCGGGGACAGCCCTAATGAAAAACTGTTTTTT.

The V call is TRBV27, the J call TRBJ2-7; a weak D match, TRBD2 (6 bases). CDR1 and CDR2 from the germline V gene are MNHEY and SMNVEV (reference sequence). The CDR3 has 13 residues. The V gene lost 3 bases and the J gene lost 4 bases, with 10 bases spanning the gap. CDR3: CASSFGGTYEQYF. The CDR3 DNA is TGTGCCAGCAGTTTTGGGGGGACTTACGAGCAGTACTTC.

V gene TRBV6-5 combines with J gene TRBJ1-6, with D unclear. This CDR3 region has 14 residues. Trimming pared 0 bases from V and 9 bases from J, leaving 9 bases between. CDR1 is MNHEY, CDR2 SVGAGI, per germline. CDR3 loop: CASSYSGNSSPLHF. CDR3 bases: TGTGCCAGCAGTTACTCAGGGAATAGTTCACCCCTCCACTTT.

The chain couples TRBV5-5 to TRBJ1-3; no firm D call. Trimming shortened V by 4 bases and J by 1 base, and 12 bases separated the two germline ends. This CDR3 region has 15 residues. From germline, CDR1 is SGHKS and CDR2 YYEKEE (reference sequence). CDR3 sequence: CASSLSVNSGNTIYF. The CDR3, as DNA: TGTGCCAGCAGCCTATCAGTAAATTCTGGAAACACCATATATTTT.

The chain combines TRBV12-5 with TRBJ2-1; no clear D. Trimming pared 4 bases from V and 0 bases from J, leaving 10 bases between. CDR1 is LGHNT, CDR2 FRNRAP, per germline. CDR3 size: 15 residues. In nucleotides, the CDR3 is TGTGCTAGTGGTTCCGGTACGAGCTCCTACAATGAGCAGTTCTTC. It codes for CASGSGTSSYNEQFF.

This clone was detected only a few times. The J gene is TRBJ1-1, the V gene TRBV18; maybe TRBD1 (6 bases). The CDR3 has 13 residues. V was cut by 5 bases and J by 1 base, with 8 bases left in between. Germline values: CDR1 KGHSH, CDR2 LQKENI. CDR3 sequence reads: CASSRQANTEAFF. The DNA of the CDR3 is TGTGCCAGCTCAAGACAGGCGAACACTGAAGCTTTCTTT.

Here the CDR3 reads CSADTGYTF. The CDR3 DNA sequence: TGCAGCGCCGACACCGGCTACACCTTC. The J gene is TRBJ1-2, the V gene TRBV29-1, with D uncertain. CDR3 length: 9 amino acids. Trimming removed 7 bases from V and 8 bases from J, with 8 bases in between. The germline CDR1 and CDR2 sequences are SQVTM and ANQGSEA.

The gene calls are TRBV11-3 and TRBJ2-2; possibly TRBD2 for D (6 bases). V was pared by 2 bases and J by 6 bases, with 25 bases between. CDR1 and CDR2 (germline): SGHNT, YENEEA. This CDR3 has 19 amino acids. CDR3 residues: CASSLQTLGSSGKAGELFF. The CDR3 DNA reads TGTGCCAGCAGCTTACAAACCCTAGGGAGTAGCGGTAAAGCCGGGGAGCTGTTTTTT.

This clone was found a few times. The chain carries TRBV10-2 and TRBJ1-2; D is possibly TRBD1 (6 bases). The V gene's germline CDR1 is WSHSY and CDR2 SAAADI. Trimming removed 3 bases at V and 4 bases at J, with 12 bases between. The CDR3 has 14 amino acids. CDR3 loop: CASSDTWTAYGYTF. The CDR3 DNA is TGCGCCAGCAGTGACACTTGGACAGCCTATGGCTACACCTTC.

The chain carries TRBV9 and TRBJ1-1; the D is unclear. V gave up 3 bases and J gave up 6 bases, with 12 bases separating them. Germline V CDR1 and CDR2: SGDLS, YYNGEE. The CDR3 loop spans 13 amino acids. As DNA, the CDR3 is TGTGCCAGCAGCGGAGCCCAAGGACCTGAAGCTTTCTTT. Its translation: CASSGAQGPEAFF.

The chain combines TRBV11-2 with TRBJ2-5; no reliable D call. CDR3 length: 14 residues. V was cut by 1 base and J by 7 bases, with 13 bases left in between. The germline V gene has CDR1 SGHAT and CDR2 FQNNGV. Here the CDR3 reads CASSLGRTPGTQYF. The CDR3 DNA reads TGTGCCAGCAGCTTAGGGCGGACCCCGGGGACCCAGTACTTC.

The rearrangement joins TRBV5-8 to TRBJ2-2; D ambiguous. The CDR3 totals 15 residues. Germline-derived CDR1 and CDR2 are SGHTS and YDEGEE. V lost 0 bases and J 1 base, leaving 7 bases between the germline ends. This CDR3 reads CASSLGRLNTGELFF. CDR3 coding DNA: TGTGCCAGCAGCTTGGGACGCCTGAACACCGGGGAGCTGTTTTTT.

V is TRBV25-1 and J is TRBJ2-5; 9 bases align to TRBD1. The V and J ends lost 3 bases and 1 base, in that order; junction bases with no gene match: 3. The CDR3 consists of 15 residues. Germline V lookup: CDR1 MGHDK, CDR2 SYGVNS. The CDR3 nucleotides are TGTGCCAGCAGTGAGGGACAGGGCCGCCAAGAGACCCAGTACTTC. It codes for CASSEGQGRQETQYF.

The chain employs TRBV30 and TRBJ2-1, with 9 bases that match TRBD2. This CDR3 spans 15 amino acids. With 5 bases clipped from V and 7 bases from J, the junction kept 12 bases outside the gene matches. Germline-derived CDR1 and CDR2 are GTSNPN and SVGIG (reference sequence). CDR3 sequence (DNA): TGTGCCTGGTCTCAGATGGGCGGGGGGGAAAATGAGCAGTTCTTC. This encodes CAWSQMGGGENEQFF. Looking up the rest from reference TRBV30 and TRBJ2-1 gives the full variable domain: SQTIHQWPATLVQPVGSPLSLECTVEGTSNPNLYWYRQAAGRGLQLLFYSVGIGQISSEVPQNLSASRPQDRQFILSSKKLLLSDSGFYLCAWSQMGGGENEQFFGPGTRLTVL.

The CDR3 bases are TGTGCCAGCAGTTACTCGTCCCCGGGGTTGGGCACTGAAGCTTTCTTT. It translates to CASSYSSPGLGTEAFF. This chain uses TRBV6-6 with TRBJ1-1, with unresolved D. The ends were cut back, 0 bases at V and 4 bases at J, with 15 bases in the middle. Germline values: CDR1 MNHNY, CDR2 SVGAGI (reference sequence). This CDR3 is 16 amino acids long.

This sequence joins TRBV10-3 and TRBJ1-1; no firm D call. The CDR3 sequence is 16 residues long. Germline assignment: CDR1 ENHRY and CDR2 SYGVKD. Between the trimmed V and J ends, which lost 0 bases and 4 bases, there was a span of 15 bases. As DNA, the CDR3 is TGTGCCATCAGTGAGTCCCCGGACCGAGGCGGCACTGAAGCTTTCTTT. It encodes CAISESPDRGGTEAFF.

V gene TRBV5-1 combines with J gene TRBJ2-2; TRBD2 is a possible D gene (6 bases). V lost 4 bases to trimming and J lost 1 base, with 11 bases between them. The CDR3 is 15 residues long. Germline CDR1 reads SGHRS; CDR2 reads YFSETQ. The CDR3 region has the DNA TGCGCCAGCAGCCCCCTGGAGGGGAACACCGGGGAGCTGTTTTTT. It encodes CASSPLEGNTGELFF.

This chain links TRBV20-1 with TRBJ1-4, with no clear D. The length of the CDR3 is 13 residues. The V gene lost 3 bases and the J gene lost 2 bases, with 7 bases spanning the gap. Per the germline V gene, CDR1 is DFQATT and CDR2 is SNEGSKA (reference sequence). CDR3 amino acids: CSASSRTNEKLFF. The CDR3 DNA follows: TGCAGTGCTAGTTCTCGGACTAATGAAAAACTGTTTTTT.